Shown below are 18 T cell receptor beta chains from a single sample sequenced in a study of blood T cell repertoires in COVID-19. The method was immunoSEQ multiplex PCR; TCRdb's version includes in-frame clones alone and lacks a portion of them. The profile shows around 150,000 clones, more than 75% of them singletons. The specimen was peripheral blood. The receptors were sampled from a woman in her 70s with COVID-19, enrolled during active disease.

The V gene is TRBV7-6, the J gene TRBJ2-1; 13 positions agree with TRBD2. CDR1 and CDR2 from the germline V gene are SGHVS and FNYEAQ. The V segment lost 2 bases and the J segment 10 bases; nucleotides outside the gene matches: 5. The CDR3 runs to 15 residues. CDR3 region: CASSLRLAGGNEQFF. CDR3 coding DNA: TGTGCCAGCAGCTTAAGACTAGCGGGGGGTAACGAGCAGTTCTTC. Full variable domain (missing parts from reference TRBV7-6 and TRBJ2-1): GAGVSQSPRYKVTKRGQDVALRCDPISGHVSLYWYRQALGQGPEFLTYFNYEAQQDKSGLPNDRFSAERPEGSISTLTIQRTEQRDSAMYRCASSLRLAGGNEQFFGPGTRLTVL.

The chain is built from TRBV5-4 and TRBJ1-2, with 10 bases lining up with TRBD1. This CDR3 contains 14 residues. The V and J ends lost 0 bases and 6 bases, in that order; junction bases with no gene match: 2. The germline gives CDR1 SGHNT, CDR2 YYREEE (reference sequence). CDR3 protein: CASSLAGTGDGYTF. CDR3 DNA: TGTGCCAGCAGCTTGGCCGGGACAGGGGATGGCTACACCTTC.

The CDR3 region has the DNA TGTGCCAGCAGCCAACCCGTTGAGCGGGACACTGAAGCTTTCTTT. It specifies CASSQPVERDTEAFF. The chain carries TRBV3-1 (or the pseudogene TRBV3-2) and TRBJ1-1, with unresolved D. Trimming cost V 2 bases and J 3 bases, with 13 bases left between them. The length of the CDR3 is 15 residues. Per the germline V gene, CDR1 is LGHDT and CDR2 is YNNKEL (reference sequence).

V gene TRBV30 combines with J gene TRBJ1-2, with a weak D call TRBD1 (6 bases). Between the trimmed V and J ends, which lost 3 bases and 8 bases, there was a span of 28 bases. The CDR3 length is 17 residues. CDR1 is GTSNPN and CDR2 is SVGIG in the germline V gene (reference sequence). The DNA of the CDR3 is TGTGCCTGGAGAGACCTACAGGGACGGAGTATGCTTAGGGGCTACACCTTC. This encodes CAWRDLQGRSMLRGYTF.

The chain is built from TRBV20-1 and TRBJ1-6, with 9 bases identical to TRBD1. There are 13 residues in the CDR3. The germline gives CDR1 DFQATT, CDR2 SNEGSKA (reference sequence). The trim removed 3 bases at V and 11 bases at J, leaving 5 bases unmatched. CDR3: CSASLGQGTPLHF. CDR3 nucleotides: TGCAGTGCTAGTCTCGGACAGGGGACACCCCTCCACTTT.

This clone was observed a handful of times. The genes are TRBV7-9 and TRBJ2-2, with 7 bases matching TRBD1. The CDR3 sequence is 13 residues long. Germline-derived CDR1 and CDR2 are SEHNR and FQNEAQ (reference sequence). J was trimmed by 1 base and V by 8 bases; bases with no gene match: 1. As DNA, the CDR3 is TGTGCCAGCCAGGGGGTGAACACCGGGGAGCTGTTTTTT. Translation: CASQGVNTGELFF. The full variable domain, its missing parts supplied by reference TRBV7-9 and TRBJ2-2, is DTGVSQNPRHKITKRGQNVTFRCDPISEHNRLYWYRQTLGQGPEFLTYFQNEAQLEKSRLLSDRFSAERPKGSFSTLEIQRTEQGDSAMYLCASQGVNTGELFFGEGSRLTVL.

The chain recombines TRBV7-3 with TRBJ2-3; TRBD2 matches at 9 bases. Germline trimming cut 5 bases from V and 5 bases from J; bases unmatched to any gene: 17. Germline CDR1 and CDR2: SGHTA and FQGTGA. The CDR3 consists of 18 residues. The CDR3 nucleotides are TGTGCCAGCAGCGTAGGCAGATCTGGCGGGGGGGCCTTAGATACGCAGTATTTT. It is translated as CASSVGRSGGGALDTQYF.

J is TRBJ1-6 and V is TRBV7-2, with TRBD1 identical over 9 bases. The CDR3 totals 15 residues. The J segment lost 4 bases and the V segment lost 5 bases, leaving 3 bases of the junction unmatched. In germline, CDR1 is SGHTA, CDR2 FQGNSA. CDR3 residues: CASSPGQGYNSPLHF. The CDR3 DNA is TGTGCCAGCAGCCCGGGACAGGGTTATAATTCACCCCTCCACTTT.

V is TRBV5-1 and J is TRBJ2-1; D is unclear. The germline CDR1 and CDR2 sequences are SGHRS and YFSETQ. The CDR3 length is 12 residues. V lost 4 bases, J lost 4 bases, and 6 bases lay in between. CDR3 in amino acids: CASSTRYNEQFF. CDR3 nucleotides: TGCGCCAGCAGCACCCGGTACAATGAGCAGTTCTTC.

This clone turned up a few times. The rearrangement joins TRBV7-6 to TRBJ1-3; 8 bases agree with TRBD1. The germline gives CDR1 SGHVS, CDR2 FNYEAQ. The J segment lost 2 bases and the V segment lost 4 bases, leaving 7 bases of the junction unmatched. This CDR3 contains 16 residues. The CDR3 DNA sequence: TGTGCCAGCAGCTCACTTTCAGGGGGCCCTGGAAACACCATATATTTT. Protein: CASSSLSGGPGNTIYF.

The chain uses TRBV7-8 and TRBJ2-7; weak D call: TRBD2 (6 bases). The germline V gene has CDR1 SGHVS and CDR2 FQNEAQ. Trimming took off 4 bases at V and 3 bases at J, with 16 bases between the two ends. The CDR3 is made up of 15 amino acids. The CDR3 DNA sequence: TGTGCCAGCAGCTATAGCGGTTTGGAAGACTACGAGCAGTACTTC. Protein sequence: CASSYSGLEDYEQYF.

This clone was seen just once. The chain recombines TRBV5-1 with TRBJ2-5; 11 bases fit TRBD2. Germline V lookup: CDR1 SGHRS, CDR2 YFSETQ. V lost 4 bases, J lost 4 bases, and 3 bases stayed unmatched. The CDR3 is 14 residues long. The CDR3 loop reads CASSKGLAGETQYF. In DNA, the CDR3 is TGCGCCAGCAGCAAAGGACTAGCGGGAGAGACCCAGTACTTC.

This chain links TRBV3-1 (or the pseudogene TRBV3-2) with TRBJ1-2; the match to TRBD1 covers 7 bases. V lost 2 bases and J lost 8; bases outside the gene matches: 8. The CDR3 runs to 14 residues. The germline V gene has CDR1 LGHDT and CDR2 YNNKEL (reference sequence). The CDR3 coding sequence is TGTGCCAGCAGCCAAAACGACAGGGACGGAGGCTACACCTTC. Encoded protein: CASSQNDRDGGYTF.

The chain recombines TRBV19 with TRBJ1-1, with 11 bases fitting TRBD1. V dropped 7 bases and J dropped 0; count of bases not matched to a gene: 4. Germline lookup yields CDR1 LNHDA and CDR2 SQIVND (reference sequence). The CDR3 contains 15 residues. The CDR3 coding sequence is TGTGCCAGTATCAGGACAGGGGGCTTGAACACTGAAGCTTTCTTT. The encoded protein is CASIRTGGLNTEAFF.

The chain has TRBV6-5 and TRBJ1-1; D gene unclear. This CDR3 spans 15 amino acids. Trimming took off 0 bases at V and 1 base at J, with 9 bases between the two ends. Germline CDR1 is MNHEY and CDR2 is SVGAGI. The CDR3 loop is CASSYSGPGNTEAFF. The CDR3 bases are TGTGCCAGCAGTTACTCGGGCCCAGGGAACACTGAAGCTTTCTTT.

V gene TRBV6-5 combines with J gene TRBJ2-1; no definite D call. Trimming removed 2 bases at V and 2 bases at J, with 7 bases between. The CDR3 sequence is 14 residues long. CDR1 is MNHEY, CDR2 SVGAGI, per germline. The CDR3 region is CASSYPPPYNEQFF. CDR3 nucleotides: TGTGCCAGCAGTTACCCTCCTCCCTACAATGAGCAGTTCTTC.

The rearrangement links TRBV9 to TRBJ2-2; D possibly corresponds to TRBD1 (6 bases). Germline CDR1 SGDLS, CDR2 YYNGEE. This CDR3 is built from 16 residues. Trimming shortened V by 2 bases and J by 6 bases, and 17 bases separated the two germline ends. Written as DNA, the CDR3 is TGTGCCAGCAGCGTCCTTACAGGGAACACCGCCGGGGAGCTGTTTTTT. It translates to CASSVLTGNTAGELFF.

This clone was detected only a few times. The CDR3 region is CSASGPGGGNTIYF. CDR3 sequence (DNA): TGCAGTGCTAGTGGCCCAGGGGGAGGAAACACCATATATTTT. The V gene is TRBV20-1, the J gene TRBJ1-3, with 7 bases matching TRBD1. This CDR3 has 14 amino acids. J lost 4 bases, V lost 3 bases, and 6 bases had no gene match. Germline assignment: CDR1 DFQATT and CDR2 SNEGSKA (reference sequence).